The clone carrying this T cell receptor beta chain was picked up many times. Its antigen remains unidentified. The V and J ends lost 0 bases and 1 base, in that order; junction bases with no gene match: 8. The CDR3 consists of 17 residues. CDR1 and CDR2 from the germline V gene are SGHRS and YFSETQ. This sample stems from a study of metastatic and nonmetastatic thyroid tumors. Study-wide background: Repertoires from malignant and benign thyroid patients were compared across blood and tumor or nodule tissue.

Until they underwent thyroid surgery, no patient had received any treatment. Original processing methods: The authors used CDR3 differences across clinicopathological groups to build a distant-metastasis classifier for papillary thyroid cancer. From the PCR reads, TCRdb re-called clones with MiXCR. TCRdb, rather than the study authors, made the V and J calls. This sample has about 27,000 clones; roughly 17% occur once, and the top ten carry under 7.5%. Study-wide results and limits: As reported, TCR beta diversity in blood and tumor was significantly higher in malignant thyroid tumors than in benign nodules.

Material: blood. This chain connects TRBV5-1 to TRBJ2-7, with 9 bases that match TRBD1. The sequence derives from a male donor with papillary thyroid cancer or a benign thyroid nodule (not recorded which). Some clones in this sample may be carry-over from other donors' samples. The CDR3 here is CASSLGWDRVRSYEQYF. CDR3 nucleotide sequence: TGCGCCAGCAGCTTGGGGTGGGACAGGGTCAGGTCCTACGAGCAGTACTTC.